One sample yielded the 30 T cell receptor beta chains listed below, sequenced in a study of cytomegalovirus exposure and HLA in healthy donors. PCR employed 60 Vbeta and 13 Jbeta primers. Clones were sequenced by immunoSEQ multiplex PCR, and TCRdb holds only the in-frame ones, with some missing. Among approximately 100,000 clones listed, about 75% were seen once. The sequenced sample was PBMCs. All receptors derive from a male donor in good health and CMV-seropositive.

The CDR3 DNA sequence: TGTGCCAGCAGCTTAGGTCAGGTCCCGTCCTCTGGAAACACCATATATTTT. This sequence encodes CASSLGQVPSSGNTIYF. The rearrangement joins TRBV7-2 to TRBJ1-3; D not resolved. CDR3 length: 17 residues. CDR1 and CDR2 (germline): SGHTA, FQGNSA. Trimming removed 1 base from V and 0 bases from J, with 13 bases in between.

In this sample, this clone turned up a few times. The V and J genes are TRBV7-2 and TRBJ2-5, with 7 bases identical to TRBD2. V lost 1 base and J lost 0; bases outside the gene matches: 5. The germline V gene has CDR1 SGHTA and CDR2 FQGNSA. This CDR3 comprises 16 residues. This CDR3 reads CASSLVPSGNQETQYF. The CDR3 coding sequence is TGTGCCAGCAGCTTAGTCCCTAGCGGAAACCAAGAGACCCAGTACTTC.

The chain links TRBV13 to TRBJ2-6, with 11 bases matching TRBD2. Germline V CDR1 and CDR2: PRHDT, FYEKMQ (reference sequence). The CDR3 has 18 residues. Trimming cost V 5 bases and J 0 bases; bases outside gene matches: 6. This chain's CDR3 is CASSGGLAATSGANVLTF. CDR3 bases: TGTGCCAGCAGCGGGGGACTAGCGGCCACCTCTGGGGCCAACGTCCTGACTTTC.

The rearrangement uses TRBV16 and TRBJ1-6, with 8 bases that match TRBD1. The CDR3 is 16 residues long. V dropped 4 bases and J dropped 4; count of bases not matched to a gene: 6. The germline V gene encodes CDR1 KGHSY and CDR2 FQNENV. The CDR3 is CASSPGDRTYNSPLHF. CDR3 DNA sequence: TGTGCCAGCAGCCCAGGGGACAGGACTTATAATTCACCCCTCCACTTT.

This chain links TRBV2 with TRBJ2-7, with D possibly being TRBD2 (6 bases). The germline V gene has CDR1 SNHLY and CDR2 FYNNEI. The CDR3 is 14 amino acids. V was trimmed by 0 bases and J by 3 bases, leaving 9 bases between them. The CDR3 protein is CASSEAAGLYEQYF. For the CDR3, the DNA is TGTGCCAGCAGTGAAGCCGCGGGGCTCTACGAGCAGTACTTC.

This chain uses TRBV5-1 with TRBJ2-1, with 10 bases that match TRBD1. From germline, CDR1 is SGHRS and CDR2 YFSETQ. Losses at the gene ends were 6 bases for V and 5 bases for J; bases not matched to a gene: 8. This CDR3 spans 15 amino acids. The CDR3 DNA reads as TGCGCCAGCACGGAGCGGACAGGGGGACACAATGAGCAGTTCTTC. The encoded protein is CASTERTGGHNEQFF. Full variable domain (rest looked up from reference TRBV5-1 and TRBJ2-1): KAGVTQTPRYLIKTRGQQVTLSCSPISGHRSVSWYQQTPGQGLQFLFEYFSETQRNKGNFPGRFSGRQFSNSRSEMNVSTLELGDSALYLCASTERTGGHNEQFFGPGTRLTVL.

The J gene is TRBJ2-3, the V gene TRBV7-2; 9 positions agree with TRBD2. Germline V gene data show CDR1 as SGHTA and CDR2 as FQGNSA. CDR3 size: 16 residues. V was pared by 4 bases and J by 3 bases, with 8 bases of the junction left unmatched. As DNA, the CDR3 is TGTGCCAGCAGCTCGTGGGGCGGGGGGGCAACAGATACGCAGTATTTT. Its protein is CASSSWGGGATDTQYF.

This clone turned up a few times. The J gene is TRBJ2-7, the V gene TRBV11-2; D remains unclear. This CDR3 spans 11 amino acids. CDR1 is SGHAT, CDR2 FQNNGV, per germline. V lost 10 bases to trimming and J lost 2 bases, with 9 bases between them. CDR3 in DNA: TGTGCCATCACTCGCGCCTACGAGCAGTACTTC. It specifies CAITRAYEQYF.

This clone has only a few counts. The chain combines TRBV27 with TRBJ1-5; TRBD1 matches at 10 bases. Per germline, CDR1 MNHEY and CDR2 SMNVEV (reference sequence). The ends lost 3 bases at V and 4 bases at J; junction bases unmatched: 12. CDR3 length: 18 amino acids. CDR3 coding DNA: TGTGCCAGCAGTTTCCAGCCGCCGGGACAGGGGAGGAATCAGCCCCAGCATTTT. Translation: CASSFQPPGQGRNQPQHF.

CDR3 sequence reads: CASSSGGRGDYGYTF. The DNA for the CDR3 is TGTGCCAGCAGCTCGGGGGGCAGGGGAGACTATGGCTACACCTTC. This chain joins TRBV5-4 and TRBJ1-2; tentative D call: TRBD1 (6 bases). The germline V and J ends were trimmed by 3 bases and 3 bases, with 15 bases remaining between them. The germline V gene has CDR1 SGHNT and CDR2 YYREEE (reference sequence). The CDR3 extends over 15 amino acids.

The J gene is TRBJ1-6, the V gene TRBV5-1; TRBD1 agrees at 8 bases. The V gene's germline CDR1 is SGHRS and CDR2 YFSETQ. Germline trimming cut 2 bases from V and 7 bases from J; bases unmatched to any gene: 5. CDR3 length: 15 residues. The CDR3 bases are TGCGCCAGCAGCTTACAGGGGGACGAGAATTCACCCCTCCACTTT. It translates to CASSLQGDENSPLHF.

V and J are TRBV7-6 and TRBJ2-1; the D gene is possibly TRBD2 (6 bases). The CDR3 runs to 15 residues. CDR1 is SGHVS, CDR2 FNYEAQ, per germline. V was cut by 2 bases and J by 0 bases, with 8 bases left in between. The CDR3 protein is CASSLIGSSYNEQFF. CDR3 DNA sequence: TGTGCCAGCAGCTTAATCGGGAGCTCCTACAATGAGCAGTTCTTC.

This clone was recorded a few times. J is TRBJ1-1 and V is TRBV6-1; 8 bases align to TRBD1. After removal of 6 bases from V and 6 bases from J, the junction contained 9 bases not matched to a gene. The CDR3 runs 14 residues. CDR1 is MNHNS, CDR2 SASEGT, per germline. For the CDR3, the DNA is TGTGCCAGCAGGAAGGACAGGGAAAACGCTGAAGCTTTCTTT. Encoded protein: CASRKDRENAEAFF.

V is TRBV9 and J is TRBJ1-2; no clear D. V was cut by 0 bases and J by 8 bases, with 11 bases left in between. CDR1 is SGDLS and CDR2 is YYNGEE in the germline V gene. This CDR3 has 13 amino acids. The CDR3 nucleotides read TGTGCCAGCAGCGTAGATGGTAGATGCGGCTACACCTTC. As protein: CASSVDGRCGYTF.

This clone was detected ten times or more. V usage is TRBV5-5 and J usage is TRBJ2-2; 9 nucleotides align to TRBD1. CDR1 and CDR2 from the germline V gene are SGHKS and YYEKEE (reference sequence). The CDR3 is 15 amino acids. Trimming at V came to 6 bases and at J to 7 bases, leaving 10 bases not matched to a gene. The CDR3 protein is CASMQGTGGIGELFF. For the CDR3, the DNA is TGTGCCAGCATGCAAGGCACAGGGGGCATCGGGGAGCTGTTTTTT.

This chain links TRBV5-4 with TRBJ1-1; TRBD1 aligns across 7 bases. Germline CDR1 is SGHNT and CDR2 is YYREEE (reference sequence). J lost 1 base, V lost 5 bases, and 5 bases had no gene match. The CDR3 has 14 residues. The CDR3 DNA sequence: TGTGCCAGCAGTACCTACAGGGGGAACACTGAAGCTTTCTTT. Residues: CASSTYRGNTEAFF. Looking up the rest from reference TRBV5-4 and TRBJ1-1 gives the full variable domain: ETGVTQSPTHLIKTRGQQVTLRCSSQSGHNTVSWYQQALGQGPQFIFQYYREEENGRGNFPPRFSGLQFPNYSSELNVNALELDDSALYLCASSTYRGNTEAFFGQGTRLTVV.

This chain joins TRBV27 and TRBJ1-2; TRBD1 matches 7 bases. Germline assignment: CDR1 MNHEY and CDR2 SMNVEV (reference sequence). V was pared by 5 bases and J by 8 bases, with 5 bases of the junction left unmatched. The CDR3 has 12 residues. In DNA form, the CDR3 reads TGTGCCAGCAGTACAGGGGTAGGGGGCTACACCTTC. As protein: CASSTGVGGYTF.

The V call is TRBV15, the J call TRBJ2-5; no clear D gene. CDR3 length: 14 residues. The germline gives CDR1 LNHNV, CDR2 YYDKDF (reference sequence). V was trimmed by 4 bases and J by 2 bases, leaving 11 bases between them. The CDR3 sequence: CATSKVSDQETQYF. The CDR3 DNA reads TGTGCCACCAGCAAAGTCAGCGATCAAGAGACCCAGTACTTC.

V is TRBV27 and J is TRBJ2-1; D perhaps matches TRBD1 (5 bases). Per the germline V gene, CDR1 is MNHEY and CDR2 is SMNVEV (reference sequence). This CDR3 has 12 amino acids. V was cut by 2 bases and J by 14 bases, with 13 bases left in between. CDR3 region: CASSLGAATKFF. CDR3 DNA sequence: TGTGCCAGCAGTTTAGGGGCAGCAACGAAGTTCTTC.

This rearrangement joins TRBV7-2 to TRBJ2-3; TRBD1 is a possible D gene (5 bases). CDR3 length equals 12 residues. Trimming left V 5 bases short and J 7 bases short, with 10 bases between. The V gene's germline CDR1 is SGHTA and CDR2 FQGNSA. The CDR3 nucleotides read TGTGCCAGCAGCGAACAGGTACATACGCAGTATTTT. Residues: CASSEQVHTQYF.

The J gene is TRBJ1-6, the V gene TRBV4-2; tentative D call: TRBD1 (5 bases). Looked up from germline, CDR1 is LGHNA and CDR2 is YNFKEQ. Trimming removed 1 base at V and 3 bases at J, with 13 bases between. The CDR3 spans 17 residues. CDR3 loop: CASSQVMTEYYNSPLHF. The CDR3, as DNA: TGTGCCAGCAGCCAAGTTATGACAGAATACTATAATTCACCCCTCCACTTT.

The chain uses TRBV7-9 and TRBJ2-1; 9 bases align to TRBD2. Germline-derived CDR1 and CDR2 are SEHNR and FQNEAQ (reference sequence). Losses at the gene ends were 2 bases for V and 7 bases for J; bases not matched to a gene: 9. CDR3 size: 16 residues. For the CDR3, the DNA is TGTGCCAGCAGCTTAACCCTAGCGGGGCGCGGGAATGAGCAGTTCTTC. Protein product: CASSLTLAGRGNEQFF. The full variable domain, completed using reference TRBV7-9 and TRBJ2-1, is DTGVSQNPRHKITKRGQNVTFRCDPISEHNRLYWYRQTLGQGPEFLTYFQNEAQLEKSRLLSDRFSAERPKGSFSTLEIQRTEQGDSAMYLCASSLTLAGRGNEQFFGPGTRLTVL.

The chain is built from TRBV27 and TRBJ1-5; 8 nucleotides match TRBD1. V was pared by 0 bases and J by 2 bases, with 0 bases of the junction left unmatched. The CDR3 is made up of 15 amino acids. Germline V lookup: CDR1 MNHEY, CDR2 SMNVEV (reference sequence). CDR3 sequence reads: CASSLSDRGNQPQHF. The CDR3 nucleotides are TGTGCCAGCAGTTTATCGGACAGGGGCAATCAGCCCCAGCATTTT.

This sequence joins TRBV4-3 and TRBJ2-1; the D gene is possibly TRBD1 (5 bases). The length of the CDR3 is 19 residues. Trimming removed 4 bases from V and 3 bases from J, with 25 bases in between. Germline CDR1 reads LGHNA; CDR2 reads YSLEER. Written as DNA, the CDR3 is TGCGCCAGCAGCCCCCGTAGGGCGACGGTCCTAACAGGCTACAATGAGCAGTTCTTC. Protein product: CASSPRRATVLTGYNEQFF.

The rearrangement links TRBV6-1 to TRBJ2-7; TRBD1 is a possible D gene (7 bases). This CDR3 comprises 16 residues. The V gene's germline CDR1 is MNHNS and CDR2 SASEGT. V lost 4 bases and J 0 bases, leaving 16 bases between the germline ends. CDR3 residues: CASSGGTARYSYEQYF. DNA for the CDR3: TGTGCCAGCAGTGGCGGGACAGCTAGATACTCCTACGAGCAGTACTTC.

Judged by abundance, this clone is medium-sized. The rearrangement uses TRBV2 and TRBJ1-6; D uncertain. This CDR3 has 12 residues. Per germline, CDR1 SNHLY and CDR2 FYNNEI. V was pared by 10 bases and J by 9 bases, with 13 bases between. CDR3 nucleotide sequence: TGTGCCACCGCAGGCAGTGGTTCACCCCTCCACTTT. Protein sequence: CATAGSGSPLHF.

The chain joins TRBV25-1 to TRBJ1-6; D might be TRBD1 (5 bases). Between the trimmed V and J ends, which lost 6 bases and 14 bases, there was a span of 17 bases. Germline CDR1 MGHDK, CDR2 SYGVNS. The CDR3 is 13 amino acids. This CDR3 is CASSNTFGGALHF. The DNA of the CDR3 is TGTGCCAGCAGCAACACCTTCGGGGGTGCCCTCCACTTT.

A remark on this clone: This specimen includes other DNA sequences encoding the same CDR3. The chain carries TRBV6-5 and TRBJ1-2, with D possibly TRBD1 on 6 matching bases. Germline V CDR1 and CDR2: MNHEY, SVGAGI. The germline V and J ends were trimmed by 5 bases and 3 bases, with 10 bases remaining between them. The CDR3 is 13 residues long. CDR3 coding DNA: TGTGCCAGCAGTCCGGACAGAGACTATGGCTACACCTTC. Its translation: CASSPDRDYGYTF.

The chain recombines TRBV25-1 with TRBJ2-1; D may be TRBD2 (7 bases). The germline V and J ends were trimmed by 8 bases and 5 bases, with 25 bases remaining between them. Per the germline V gene, CDR1 is MGHDK and CDR2 is SYGVNS. The length of the CDR3 is 17 residues. The CDR3 here is CASFPGGGDGGNNEQFF. CDR3 sequence (DNA): TGTGCCAGCTTCCCGGGGGGCGGGGACGGTGGGAACAATGAGCAGTTCTTC.

This clone was seen only a few times. The V gene is TRBV18, the J gene TRBJ1-4; a possible D gene is TRBD1 (6 bases). The V gene lost 3 bases and the J gene lost 3 bases, with 8 bases spanning the gap. The CDR3 is 14 amino acids. Germline V lookup: CDR1 KGHSH, CDR2 LQKENI. CDR3 sequence (DNA): TGTGCCAGCTCACCCGGACAGTCTAATGAAAAACTGTTTTTT. Translated, it gives CASSPGQSNEKLFF.